These 12 T cell receptor beta chains share one sample of origin, sequenced in a study of blood T cells in healthy people across ages. Through a sample-barcoded 5' primer and a J-beta primer mix, a second PCR was run for roughly 7 to 11 cycles. TCRdb reprocessed the 5' RACE reads with MiXCR, giving one entry per CDR3 protein. The table has approximately 960,000 distinct CDR3 sequences, almost 30% seen once. These data were also reused for a study on T cells of mothers and their children.

What was sequenced was blood. The receptors originated from a woman between 40 and 50 years old in good health.

This clonotype was detected once. The junction departs from the called germline gene at one end, perhaps through a read error. The genes are TRBV2 and TRBJ1-2, with TRBD1 matching 8 bases. The V gene's germline CDR1 is SNHLY and CDR2 FYNNEI. This CDR3 has 16 amino acids. CDR3 in amino acids: CASSPTTGEGGYSYTF. The CDR3 nucleotides read TGTGCCAGCAGTCCCACGACAGGGGAAGGGGGCTATAGCTACACCTTC.

CDR3 residues: CASSLRGTFMGGYTF. CDR3 coding DNA: TGTGCCAGCAGCTTACGAGGGACCTTCATGGGTGGCTACACCTTC. The chain links TRBV7-9 to TRBJ1-2; tentative D call: TRBD1 (5 bases). The CDR3 is made up of 15 amino acids. Trimming shortened V by 2 bases and J by 7 bases, and 17 bases separated the two germline ends. CDR1 is SEHNR, CDR2 FQNEAQ, per germline (reference sequence).

This clonotype was seen a few times. CDR3 sequence (DNA): TGTGCCAGCAGTCCAGGGGTGGAATACGAGCAGTACTTC. Amino acids: CASSPGVEYEQYF. This chain joins TRBV6-1 and TRBJ2-7; a weak D match, TRBD1 (6 bases). V was clipped by 5 bases and J by 4 bases, with 12 bases between them. This CDR3 is 13 amino acids long. Germline V gene lookup returns CDR1 MNHNS and CDR2 SASEGT.

The chain couples TRBV2 to TRBJ1-6, with 9 bases lining up with TRBD1. Looked up from germline, CDR1 is SNHLY and CDR2 is FYNNEI. This CDR3 has 13 amino acids. After removal of 9 bases from V and 9 bases from J, the junction contained 6 bases not matched to a gene. The CDR3 sequence is CARTGTGSSPLHF. In nucleotides, the CDR3 is TGTGCCAGAACCGGGACAGGGTCTTCACCCCTCCACTTT.

The J gene is TRBJ1-1, the V gene TRBV20-1, with D perhaps matching TRBD1 (5 bases). Trimming removed 4 bases at V and 6 bases at J, with 12 bases between. Germline V lookup: CDR1 DFQATT, CDR2 SNEGSKA (reference sequence). The CDR3 has 12 residues. The CDR3 coding sequence is TGCAGTGCTAACCGGGACGGTGCTGAAGCTTTCTTT. It translates to CSANRDGAEAFF.

V is TRBV29-1 and J is TRBJ2-3, with 9 nucleotides matching TRBD1. The CDR3 spans 15 residues. The germline gives CDR1 SQVTM, CDR2 ANQGSEA. V dropped 4 bases and J dropped 3; count of bases not matched to a gene: 8. CDR3 region: CSVVSGQGMTDTQYF. The CDR3 nucleotides are TGCAGCGTTGTGTCGGGACAGGGCATGACAGATACGCAGTATTTT.

The chain carries TRBV29-1 and TRBJ1-2; weak D call: TRBD1 (6 bases). Germline V CDR1 and CDR2: SQVTM, ANQGSEA. The V and J ends lost 1 base and 3 bases respectively, with 9 bases between them. This CDR3 is built from 13 residues. The CDR3 DNA sequence: TGCAGCGTTGAAGGGTACAGGGACTATGGCTACACCTTC. This sequence encodes CSVEGYRDYGYTF.

CDR3 protein: CSVEDPQKLNTEAFF. The CDR3 bases are TGCAGCGTTGAGGACCCCCAGAAACTGAACACTGAAGCTTTCTTT. The genes are TRBV29-1 and TRBJ1-1, with unresolved D. The germline V gene has CDR1 SQVTM and CDR2 ANQGSEA. Trimming took off 3 bases at V and 0 bases at J, with 14 bases between the two ends. The CDR3 sequence is 15 residues long.

CDR3 region: CASSLRRQGLRTGYTF. CDR3 in DNA: TGTGCCAGCAGCTTACGTCGACAGGGTCTACGAACGGGCTACACCTTC. This rearrangement joins TRBV11-1 to TRBJ1-2; 7 bases map to TRBD1. The length of the CDR3 is 16 residues. The V gene end was trimmed by 2 bases and the J gene end by 8 bases; junction bases not matched to a gene: 14. The germline V gene has CDR1 SGHAT and CDR2 FQDESV (reference sequence). Full variable domain (missing parts from reference TRBV11-1 and TRBJ1-2): EAEVAQSPRYKITEKSQAVAFWCDPISGHATLYWYRQILGQGPELLVQFQDESVVDDSQLPKDRFSAERLKGVDSTLKIQPAELGDSAMYLCASSLRRQGLRTGYTFGSGTRLTVV.

This clonotype was seen a handful of times. The chain recombines TRBV5-1 with TRBJ2-1; D is unclear. There are 15 residues in the CDR3. V shed 0 bases and J shed 6 bases, with 13 bases lying between them. Per germline, CDR1 SGHRS and CDR2 YFSETQ. The CDR3 region has the DNA TGCGCCAGCAGCTTGGCCGGCCAGTCACCCAATGAGCAGTTCTTC. Translation: CASSLAGQSPNEQFF. The full variable domain, its missing parts supplied by reference TRBV5-1 and TRBJ2-1, is KAGVTQTPRYLIKTRGQQVTLSCSPISGHRSVSWYQQTPGQGLQFLFEYFSETQRNKGNFPGRFSGRQFSNSRSEMNVSTLELGDSALYLCASSLAGQSPNEQFFGPGTRLTVL.

This sequence joins TRBV29-1 and TRBJ2-3, with 9 bases matching TRBD1. V was pared by 6 bases and J by 3 bases, with 13 bases of the junction left unmatched. This CDR3 contains 16 residues. Per germline, CDR1 SQVTM and CDR2 ANQGSEA. The CDR3 spells CSVEARQGVMTDTQYF. DNA of the CDR3: TGCAGCGTAGAGGCCCGACAGGGGGTAATGACAGATACGCAGTATTTT.

The genes are TRBV5-1 and TRBJ1-5; possible D gene TRBD1, 6 bases. Germline lookup yields CDR1 SGHRS and CDR2 YFSETQ. The CDR3 runs 16 residues. The V end lost 0 bases, the J end lost 1 base, and 11 bases lay between the germline ends. CDR3 DNA sequence: TGCGCCAGCAGCTTGGAACCGGGGGCAAGCAATCAGCCCCAGCATTTT. As protein: CASSLEPGASNQPQHF.